This T cell receptor beta chain was captured in a study of blood T cell repertoires in COVID-19. The CDR3 is 15 residues long. V shed 4 bases, J shed 3 bases, and the junction held 5 bases outside the gene matches. CDR1 and CDR2 (germline): SGHRS, YFSETQ. TCRdb's copy holds only in-frame clones and misses some; the assay was immunoSEQ multiplex PCR. Of approximately 180,000 clones listed, approximately 85% are singletons. The chain uses TRBV5-1 and TRBJ2-2, with 8 bases identical to TRBD2. The receptor comes from a human donor with active or convalescent COVID-19. The donor label of this sample is uncertain. The sample taken for sequencing was peripheral blood. CDR3 in amino acids: CASSLSGVDTGELFF. The CDR3 nucleotides are TGCGCCAGCAGCCTTAGCGGGGTCGACACCGGGGAGCTGTTTTTT.